This TCR beta chain was captured in a study of blood T cell repertoires in COVID-19. Study summary: Acute and convalescent COVID-19 samples came from the United States, Italy and Spain. PBMCs, B-cell-depleted T cells, or T cells provided the cDNA or gDNA that made up the material.

CDR1 and CDR2 (germline): SGHRS, YFSETQ. V gave up 2 bases and J gave up 5 bases, with 20 bases separating them. There are 17 residues in the CDR3. Authors' data handling: Reference gene primer amplification yielded estimated nucleated cell counts. The repertoire was sequenced with immunoSEQ multiplex PCR; TCRdb's copy has only in-frame clones and lacks some. From that table come the V and J calls and clone size; the DNA was used to work out D and trimming. The sample has around 200,000 clones; about 80% are singletons. The receptor comes from a man aged 50 or older with active or convalescent COVID-19. The sample comprised peripheral blood. This chain links TRBV5-1 with TRBJ1-5, with D perhaps matching TRBD1 (5 bases). The CDR3 loop reads CASSLGPGLHGDQPQHF. The CDR3 coding sequence is TGCGCCAGCAGCTTAGGGCCGGGACTCCACGGCGATCAGCCCCAGCATTTT.